This T cell receptor (beta chain) was recovered during a study of cytotoxic CD8 clonotypes in ibrutinib-treated CLL. Study details: The patients comprised about eleven relapsed/refractory and 15 treatment-naive cases, about 18 IGHV unmutated. After median approximately 6 years, about 14 stayed in remission, approximately 12 progressed; responses approximately 24 partial, 2 complete. Study-level results: Different sampling times were used for sustained-remission and progressing patients. Whereas clonality rose at ibrutinib response, it declined toward baseline at progression.

The sample holds a few counts of this clone. Its target is unknown. Using immunoSEQ multiplex PCR, the repertoire was profiled, and TCRdb retains in-frame clones only, with some absent. The sample contains roughly 110,000 clones, approximately 58% of which appear only once. Looked up from germline, CDR1 is MNHNS and CDR2 is SASEGT. The V gene lost 1 base and the J gene lost 9 bases, with 16 bases spanning the gap. The CDR3 sequence is 15 residues long. Sequenced material: PBMCs, taken after 24 months of ibrutinib treatment. The TCR sequence derives from a human donor with chronic lymphocytic leukemia. This chain links TRBV6-1 with TRBJ2-4; perhaps D is TRBD1 or TRBD2 (7 bases each). The CDR3 loop reads CASSEDWGGGTIQYF. As DNA, the CDR3 is TGTGCCAGCAGTGAAGATTGGGGAGGGGGCACCATTCAGTACTTC.